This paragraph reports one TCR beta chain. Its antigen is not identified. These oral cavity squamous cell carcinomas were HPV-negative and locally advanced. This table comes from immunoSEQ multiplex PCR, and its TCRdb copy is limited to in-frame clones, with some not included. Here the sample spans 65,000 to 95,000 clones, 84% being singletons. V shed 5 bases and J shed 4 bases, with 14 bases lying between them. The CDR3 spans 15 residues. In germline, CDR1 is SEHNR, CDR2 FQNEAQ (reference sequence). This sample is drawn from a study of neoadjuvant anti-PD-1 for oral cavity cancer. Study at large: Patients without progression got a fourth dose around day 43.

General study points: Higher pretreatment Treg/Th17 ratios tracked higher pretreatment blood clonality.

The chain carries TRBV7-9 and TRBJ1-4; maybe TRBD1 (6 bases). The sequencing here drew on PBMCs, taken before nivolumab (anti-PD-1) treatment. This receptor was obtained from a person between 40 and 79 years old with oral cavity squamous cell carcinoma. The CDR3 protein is CASSAGGLSNEKLFF. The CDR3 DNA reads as TGTGCCAGCAGCGCCGGGGGGCTGAGTAATGAAAAACTGTTTTTT. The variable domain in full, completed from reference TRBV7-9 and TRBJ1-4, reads DTGVSQNPRHKITKRGQNVTFRCDPISEHNRLYWYRQTLGQGPEFLTYFQNEAQLEKSRLLSDRFSAERPKGSFSTLEIQRTEQGDSAMYLCASSAGGLSNEKLFFGSGTQLSVL.